Presented here are 8 T cell receptor beta chains from one specimen sequenced in a study of human T cells and chemical hapten exposure (dated by TCRdb to the early 2020s). The time point label on this specimen signifies: pre-sensitization, week 0. The sample's treatment or condition label, in plain terms: therapeutic diphenylcyclopropenone sensitization with weekly scalp DPC. Library method: RACE. This sample was sequenced with a NextSeq 500. Starting from the raw public reads, TCRdb applied fastp trimming at Q25, assembled clones with MiXCR and retained in-frame beta chains. Each CDR3 protein appears once, grouped with its most common genes and DNA. This sample holds about 120,000 distinct CDR3 sequences; approximately 12% were observed only once. Of the sample, 2.5% to 3% falls within the top ten clones. The sequencing used whole blood, collected in connection with sensitization to the hapten diphenylcyclopropenone (DPC). These receptors came from a woman aged 18-30 years with alopecia areata. Some clones in this sample may be carry-over from other donors' samples.

Many counts were recorded for this clonotype. This chain joins TRBV7-6 and TRBJ2-3, with D maybe TRBD1 (6 bases). Trimming removed 5 bases at V and 0 bases at J, with 15 bases between. The CDR3 spans 16 residues. CDR1 is SGHVS and CDR2 is FNYEAQ in the germline V gene. CDR3 nucleotides: TGTGCCAGCAGCCCTCGTTTTCAGGGGAGCACAGATACGCAGTATTTT. This encodes CASSPRFQGSTDTQYF.

This clonotype was detected only a few times. The chain joins TRBV5-4 to TRBJ1-2; D uncertain. V lost 1 base to trimming and J lost 0 bases, with 7 bases between them. This CDR3 region has 14 residues. Germline V lookup: CDR1 SGHNT, CDR2 YYREEE (reference sequence). The CDR3 DNA is TGTGCCAGCAGCTTGACCAGCTCTAACTATGGCTACACCTTC. Protein sequence: CASSLTSSNYGYTF.

In its sample, this clonotype was seen many times. V and J are TRBV6-6 and TRBJ1-5, with TRBD1 matching over 12 bases. V gave up 6 bases and J gave up 0 bases; unmatched junction bases: 9. The CDR3 is made up of 18 amino acids. Germline V gene sequence: CDR1 MNHNY, CDR2 SVGAGI (reference sequence). The CDR3 bases are TGTGCCAGCAGCGTAGGGACAGGGGGCTTTTATAGCAATCAGCCCCAGCATTTT. Protein: CASSVGTGGFYSNQPQHF.

This clonotype was counted between two and nine times. V gene TRBV10-3 combines with J gene TRBJ2-3; unclear D gene. V was clipped by 8 bases and J by 2 bases, with 8 bases between them. Germline V gene sequence: CDR1 ENHRY, CDR2 SYGVKD. This CDR3 region has 12 residues. CDR3 in amino acids: CAIARSTDTQYF. The DNA for the CDR3 is TGTGCCATCGCTAGGTCCACAGATACGCAGTATTTT.

CDR3 amino acids: CASSVAAGSLNTEAFF. The CDR3 DNA reads TGTGCCAGCAGCGTAGCGGCAGGTAGTCTGAACACTGAAGCTTTCTTT. The V and J genes are TRBV9 and TRBJ1-1; D call uncertain. The V and J ends lost 0 bases and 0 bases respectively, with 12 bases between them. CDR1 and CDR2 from the germline V gene are SGDLS and YYNGEE. The CDR3 length is 16 residues.

This clonotype was recorded at least ten times. The chain has TRBV6-1 and TRBJ2-3; no clear D gene. The CDR3 has 14 amino acids. Per the germline V gene, CDR1 is MNHNS and CDR2 is SASEGT. Trimming stripped 7 bases from V and 0 bases from J, with 11 bases between. The CDR3 DNA follows: TGTGCCAGCAAGGAAGGTCCTAGCACAGATACGCAGTATTTT. This gives the protein CASKEGPSTDTQYF.

The chain combines TRBV30 with TRBJ1-5, with D maybe TRBD1 (6 bases). Germline V gene lookup returns CDR1 GTSNPN and CDR2 SVGIG (reference sequence). This CDR3 comprises 15 residues. Trimming took off 0 bases at V and 1 base at J, with 10 bases between the two ends. DNA of the CDR3: TGTGCCTGGAGTGTGGGGGGGCCGAGCAATCAGCCCCAGCATTTT. Translated, it gives CAWSVGGPSNQPQHF.

The genes are TRBV29-1 and TRBJ1-1; D is unclear. CDR1 is SQVTM and CDR2 is ANQGSEA in the germline V gene. Trimming removed 4 bases at V and 6 bases at J, with 12 bases between. This CDR3 has 12 amino acids. CDR3 nucleotides: TGCAGCGTTGTCATCGGGGAATCTGAAGCTTTCTTT. It yields the protein CSVVIGESEAFF.